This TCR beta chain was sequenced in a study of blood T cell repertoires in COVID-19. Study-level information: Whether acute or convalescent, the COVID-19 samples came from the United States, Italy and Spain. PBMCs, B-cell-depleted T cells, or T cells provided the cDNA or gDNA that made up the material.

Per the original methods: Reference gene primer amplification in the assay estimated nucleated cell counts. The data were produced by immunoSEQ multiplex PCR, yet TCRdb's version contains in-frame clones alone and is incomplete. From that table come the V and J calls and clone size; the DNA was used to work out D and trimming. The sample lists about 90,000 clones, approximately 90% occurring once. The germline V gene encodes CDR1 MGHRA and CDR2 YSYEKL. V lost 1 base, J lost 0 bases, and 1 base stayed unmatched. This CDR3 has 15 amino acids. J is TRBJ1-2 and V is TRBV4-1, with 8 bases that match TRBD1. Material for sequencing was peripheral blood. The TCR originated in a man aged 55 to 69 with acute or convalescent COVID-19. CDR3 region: CASSQGQGTNYGYTF. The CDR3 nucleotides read TGCGCCAGCAGCCAAGGACAGGGGACTAACTATGGCTACACCTTC.